The 13 T cell receptor beta chains below were found in one sample sequenced in a study of shared clonotypes between healthy human individuals. Repertoires were generated with immunoSEQ multiplex PCR, while TCRdb's copy carries only in-frame clones and drops some. The table includes around 2.3 million clones, 95% detected once. Specimen: naive CD4+ T cells sorted from blood. Described subset: CD45RA+ positively selected. Every receptor here comes from a man between 18 and 35 years old in good health.

The rearrangement links TRBV7-9 to TRBJ2-2; 7 bases agree with TRBD2. Per germline, CDR1 SEHNR and CDR2 FQNEAQ (reference sequence). The CDR3 is 17 amino acids. V shed 5 bases, J shed 3 bases, and the junction held 12 bases outside the gene matches. CDR3 nucleotides: TGTGCCAGCAGCAATTCTAAGAGCGGGATTCACACCGGGGAGCTGTTTTTT. This codes for CASSNSKSGIHTGELFF. The full variable domain, in which reference TRBV7-9 and TRBJ2-2 provide the parts outside the CDR3, is DTGVSQNPRHKITKRGQNVTFRCDPISEHNRLYWYRQTLGQGPEFLTYFQNEAQLEKSRLLSDRFSAERPKGSFSTLEIQRTEQGDSAMYLCASSNSKSGIHTGELFFGEGSRLTVL.

Note on this clone: Distinct nucleotide sequences in the sample also encode this CDR3. The CDR3 reads CASSLGTGDTGELFF. CDR3 DNA: TGCGCCAGCAGCCTCGGGACAGGGGATACCGGGGAGCTGTTTTTT. The chain is built from TRBV5-1 and TRBJ2-2; 10 nucleotides line up with TRBD1. The junction had 5 bases not matched to a gene; V was cut back by 4 bases and J by 5 bases. The germline V gene encodes CDR1 SGHRS and CDR2 YFSETQ. This CDR3 is 15 amino acids long.

This chain's CDR3 is CASSMGSSGWGKNSPLHF. DNA for the CDR3: TGTGCCAGTAGTATGGGCTCGTCGGGATGGGGAAAAAATTCACCCCTCCACTTT. This sequence joins TRBV19 and TRBJ1-6; D not certain. CDR1 and CDR2 from the germline V gene are LNHDA and SQIVND (reference sequence). Trimming removed 3 bases from V and 7 bases from J, with 22 bases in between. This CDR3 contains 18 residues.

The V gene is TRBV28, the J gene TRBJ1-5, with D unclear. The CDR3 has 14 amino acids. Germline assignment: CDR1 MDHEN and CDR2 SYDVKM. Between the trimmed V and J ends, which lost 6 bases and 2 bases, there was a span of 11 bases. The CDR3 protein is CASRHSGGNQPQHF. The CDR3 coding sequence is TGTGCCAGCAGACACTCCGGCGGCAATCAGCCCCAGCATTTT.

This clone was observed once. The chain couples TRBV6-1 to TRBJ2-1; no clear D. CDR3 size: 15 residues. CDR1 is MNHNS and CDR2 is SASEGT in the germline V gene. V lost 6 bases and J lost 7, with 19 bases in between. Here the CDR3 DNA reads TGTGCCAGCAGGCCGGATGTGGTGACCAGAAATGAGCAGTTCTTC. Translation gives CASRPDVVTRNEQFF.

Worth noting for this clone: Other DNA sequences in this sample translate to the same CDR3. The chain joins TRBV27 to TRBJ2-7; 7 bases line up with TRBD1. J gave up 2 bases and V 5 bases, and 6 bases lay outside the gene matches. In germline, CDR1 is MNHEY, CDR2 SMNVEV (reference sequence). The CDR3 contains 14 residues. Written as DNA, the CDR3 is TGTGCCAGCAGTCCAAGACAGGGTCCCTACGAGCAGTACTTC. Translating gives CASSPRQGPYEQYF.

J is TRBJ2-7 and V is TRBV18; perhaps TRBD1 as D (6 bases). Between the trimmed V and J ends, which lost 5 bases and 7 bases, there was a span of 24 bases. The CDR3 length is 16 residues. Germline values: CDR1 KGHSH, CDR2 LQKENI. CDR3 amino acids: CASSDVQGTFQGEQYF. The DNA of the CDR3 is TGTGCCAGCTCAGACGTACAGGGCACCTTCCAGGGGGAGCAGTACTTC.

V and J are TRBV5-1 and TRBJ2-7; maybe TRBD1 (6 bases). The CDR3 runs to 12 residues. The V gene lost 2 bases and the J gene lost 6 bases, with 9 bases spanning the gap. CDR1 and CDR2 from the germline V gene are SGHRS and YFSETQ. In DNA, the CDR3 is TGCGCCAGCAGCTTCACAGGGAGCGAGCAGTACTTC. The encoded protein is CASSFTGSEQYF.

The chain links TRBV4-3 to TRBJ2-7; D possibly uses TRBD1 or TRBD2 (5 bases each). Germline CDR1 and CDR2: LGHNA and YSLEER. The CDR3 contains 19 residues. Trimming cost V 0 bases and J 0 bases, with 21 bases left between them. The CDR3 spells CASSQELNPGTGFSYEQYF. As DNA, the CDR3 is TGCGCCAGCAGCCAAGAATTAAACCCCGGGACGGGGTTCTCCTACGAGCAGTACTTC.

This chain uses TRBV18 with TRBJ1-3; D remains unclear. Trimming took off 5 bases at V and 2 bases at J, with 13 bases between the two ends. CDR1 and CDR2 from the germline V gene are KGHSH and LQKENI. CDR3 length: 15 amino acids. The DNA of the CDR3 is TGTGCCAGCTCAGCCCTCGGGAGCGCTGGAAACACCATATATTTT. Its protein product is CASSALGSAGNTIYF.

This rearrangement joins TRBV28 to TRBJ2-5; D is possibly TRBD1 or TRBD2 (5 bases each). Germline CDR1 is MDHEN and CDR2 is SYDVKM. The CDR3 extends over 12 amino acids. The V gene lost 6 bases and the J gene lost 11 bases, with 16 bases spanning the gap. DNA of the CDR3: TGTGCCAGCAGCGCCGGGGCCCCAGAGCAGTACTTC. Translation: CASSAGAPEQYF.

This chain uses TRBV5-4 with TRBJ2-3, with a weak D call TRBD1 (5 bases). The germline V gene encodes CDR1 SGHNT and CDR2 YYREEE (reference sequence). CDR3 length: 17 amino acids. Deletions cut 4 bases from V and 2 bases from J, with 20 bases between. DNA of the CDR3: TGTGCCAGCAGCCCTGGCTTTACAGGTGGATTCACAGATACGCAGTATTTT. It is translated as CASSPGFTGGFTDTQYF.

This rearrangement joins TRBV18 to TRBJ1-1; the match to TRBD1 covers 8 bases. CDR3 size: 15 residues. V shed 0 bases, J shed 6 bases, and the junction held 6 bases outside the gene matches. Germline-derived CDR1 and CDR2 are KGHSH and LQKENI. This CDR3 reads CASSPPQGARAEAFF. The CDR3 DNA reads TGTGCCAGCTCACCACCCCAGGGGGCGCGTGCTGAAGCTTTCTTT.